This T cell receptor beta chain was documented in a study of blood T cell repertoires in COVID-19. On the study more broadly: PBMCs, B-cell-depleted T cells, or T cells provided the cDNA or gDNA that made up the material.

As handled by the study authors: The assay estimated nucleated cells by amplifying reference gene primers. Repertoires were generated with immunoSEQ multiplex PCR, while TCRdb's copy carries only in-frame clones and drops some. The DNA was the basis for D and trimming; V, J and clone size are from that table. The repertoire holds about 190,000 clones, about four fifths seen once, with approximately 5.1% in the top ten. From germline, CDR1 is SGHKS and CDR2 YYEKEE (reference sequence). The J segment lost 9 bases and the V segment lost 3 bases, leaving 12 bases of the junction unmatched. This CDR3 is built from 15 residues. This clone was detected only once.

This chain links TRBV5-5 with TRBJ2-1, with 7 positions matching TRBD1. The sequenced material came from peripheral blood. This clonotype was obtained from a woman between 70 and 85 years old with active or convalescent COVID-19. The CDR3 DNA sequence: TGTGCCAGCAGCTCAAACATCGGGACAGTAAGTGAGCAGTTCTTC. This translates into CASSSNIGTVSEQFF.